The text below deals with one T cell receptor (beta chain). Profiled with immunoSEQ multiplex PCR; TCRdb holds only in-frame clones, not every one. Of about 48,000 clones in the sample, over 85% were seen once. These data belong to a study of OX40 agonist ivuxolimab in advanced cancers. Study-level background: Administration of intravenous ivuxolimab to patients occurred every 2 weeks at 0.01 to 10 mg/kg. One hepatocellular carcinoma and two cutaneous melanoma patients partially responded.

Germline V gene lookup returns CDR1 MDHEN and CDR2 SYDVKM. The V end was cut by 5 bases, the J end by 3 bases, with 11 bases between. The CDR3 is 14 residues long. Sequencing used CD4+ or CD8+ T cells sorted from blood, obtained in a trial of the OX40 agonist ivuxolimab. The chain couples TRBV28 to TRBJ2-1; D unresolved. The clonotype was recovered from an adult with an advanced solid tumor such as melanoma, head and neck, liver or kidney cancer. CDR3 DNA sequence: TGTGCCAGCAGTAGGCAGGCAGACTACAATGAGCAGTTCTTC. The encoded protein is CASSRQADYNEQFF.